This TCR beta chain was sequenced during a study of blood T cell dynamics during melanoma immunotherapy. This sample's time point: pre-treatment baseline. Every bulk PBMC sample received the same 350 ng of DNA. The protocol was immunoSEQ multiplex PCR, while the TCRdb copy is restricted to in-frame clones and leaves out a portion. The repertoire holds about 10,000 clones, 86% seen once, with around 9.8% in the top ten. This CDR3 is built from 14 residues. Trimming took off 4 bases at V and 5 bases at J, with 15 bases between the two ends. CDR1 is SGHDT and CDR2 is YYEEEE in the germline V gene. Sequences were derived from blood, sampled from a patient treated with checkpoint blockade. This TCR derives from a human donor with melanoma. The V gene is TRBV5-6, the J gene TRBJ2-5; D remains ambiguous. CDR3 nucleotide sequence: TGTGCCAGCAGCCCGACTGGGCAGTCGGAGACCCAGTACTTC. As protein: CASSPTGQSETQYF.